The 21 T cell receptor beta chains in this list originate from one sample, sequenced in a study of a mutant IDH1 vaccine in newly diagnosed glioma. Time point given: week 5, during vaccination. Alongside topical imiquimod, each dose of vaccine comprised 300 ug of mutant IDH1 20-mer peptide. Which antigens these TCRs recognize remains unknown. Generated by immunoSEQ multiplex PCR, the TCRdb table keeps only in-frame clones and is missing some. The sample records roughly 50,000 clones, around 78% being singletons. This specimen consisted of PBMCs, obtained from a glioma patient whose treatment included an IDH1 peptide vaccine. The receptors originated from a woman aged 40 to 55 with glioma.

The J gene is TRBJ2-6, the V gene TRBV6-6, with D hard to call. Germline CDR1 is MNHNY and CDR2 is SVGAGI (reference sequence). The length of the CDR3 is 12 residues. Trimming left V 5 bases short and J 4 bases short, with 3 bases between. This CDR3 is CASSRGANVLTF. The CDR3, as DNA: TGTGCCAGCAGTAGGGGGGCCAACGTCCTGACTTTC.

The chain couples TRBV18 to TRBJ2-2, with a tentative D call TRBD2 (6 bases). The ends were cut back, 0 bases at V and 3 bases at J, with 11 bases in the middle. The germline V gene encodes CDR1 KGHSH and CDR2 LQKENI. This CDR3 is 16 amino acids long. DNA of the CDR3: TGTGCCAGCTCACCACCGTCTCGGGGGTACACCGGGGAGCTGTTTTTT. Its protein product is CASSPPSRGYTGELFF.

This chain joins TRBV19 and TRBJ2-1; possible D gene TRBD2, 5 bases. V was trimmed by 9 bases and J by 0 bases, leaving 12 bases between them. Germline CDR1 reads LNHDA; CDR2 reads SQIVND (reference sequence). The length of the CDR3 is 14 residues. The DNA of the CDR3 is TGTGCCAGCACAGTTGGGAGCTCCTACAATGAGCAGTTCTTC. This gives the protein CASTVGSSYNEQFF.

The genes are TRBV7-8 and TRBJ1-5; D remains unclear. This CDR3 contains 15 residues. Trimming pared 2 bases from V and 5 bases from J, leaving 13 bases between. The germline gives CDR1 SGHVS, CDR2 FQNEAQ. CDR3 sequence (DNA): TGTGCCAGCAGCTTAATGCCTTCGAGTGATCAGCCCCAGCATTTT. Amino acids: CASSLMPSSDQPQHF.

The V gene is TRBV5-6, the J gene TRBJ2-3; D is perhaps TRBD1 (5 bases). V shed 0 bases and J shed 0 bases, with 5 bases lying between them. Germline CDR1 is SGHDT and CDR2 is YYEEEE. The CDR3 runs 14 residues. The DNA of the CDR3 is TGTGCCAGCAGCTTGGACAGGAGCACAGATACGCAGTATTTT. Translated, it gives CASSLDRSTDTQYF.

There are a few counts of this clone. The chain uses TRBV9 and TRBJ2-1; D may correspond to TRBD1 or TRBD2 (5 bases each). Germline values: CDR1 SGDLS, CDR2 YYNGEE. The CDR3 runs to 16 residues. Trimming pared 3 bases from V and 4 bases from J, leaving 17 bases between. The CDR3 protein is CASSGRWGTTYNEQFF. The CDR3 DNA sequence: TGTGCCAGCAGCGGCCGATGGGGGACCACGTACAATGAGCAGTTCTTC.

This chain joins TRBV9 and TRBJ2-7; D possibly corresponds to TRBD1 (6 bases). Looked up from germline, CDR1 is SGDLS and CDR2 is YYNGEE. V was clipped by 3 bases and J by 5 bases, with 12 bases between them. This CDR3 comprises 13 residues. The CDR3 DNA is TGTGCCAGCAGCGGCCGAACAGGGAACGAGCAGTACTTC. Translating gives CASSGRTGNEQYF.

On this clone: Other DNA variants within this sample encode the same CDR3. The chain recombines TRBV6-5 with TRBJ2-7; 7 nucleotides align to TRBD1. The V gene end was trimmed by 2 bases and the J gene end by 1 base; junction bases not matched to a gene: 2. The length of the CDR3 is 14 residues. Germline V CDR1 and CDR2: MNHEY, SVGAGI. The DNA for the CDR3 is TGTGCCAGCAGTTACGGGGGACAGTCCTACGAGCAGTACTTC. As protein: CASSYGGQSYEQYF.

J is TRBJ1-1 and V is TRBV5-5; no clear D. The CDR3 spans 14 residues. Trimming left V 1 base short and J 1 base short, with 8 bases between. CDR1 SGHKS and CDR2 YYEKEE come from the germline V gene (reference sequence). This CDR3 is CASSLSPGNTEAFF. The DNA of the CDR3 is TGTGCCAGCAGCTTGTCCCCAGGGAACACTGAAGCTTTCTTT. The whole variable domain, filled in from reference TRBV5-5 and TRBJ1-1, reads DAGVTQSPTHLIKTRGQQVTLRCSPISGHKSVSWYQQVLGQGPQFIFQYYEKEERGRGNFPDRFSARQFPNYSSELNVNALLLGDSALYLCASSLSPGNTEAFFGQGTRLTVV.

The rearrangement uses TRBV10-1 and TRBJ2-5, with TRBD2 as a possible D gene (5 bases). This CDR3 contains 14 residues. The V gene lost 4 bases and the J gene lost 5 bases, with 14 bases spanning the gap. From germline, CDR1 is WNHNN and CDR2 SYGVQD (reference sequence). CDR3: CASSARSTGETQYF. The DNA for the CDR3 is TGCGCCAGCAGTGCCCGGTCCACGGGGGAGACCCAGTACTTC.

This clone was detected once. The genes are TRBV15 and TRBJ2-1; D remains ambiguous. The ends were cut back, 6 bases at V and 7 bases at J, with 13 bases in the middle. Germline V gives CDR1 LNHNV, CDR2 YYDKDF (reference sequence). The CDR3 is 13 residues long. The CDR3 is CATRPDRHNEQFF. DNA of the CDR3: TGTGCCACCAGACCCGACCGTCATAATGAGCAGTTCTTC. The full variable domain, its missing parts supplied by reference TRBV15 and TRBJ2-1, is DAMVIQNPRYQVTQFGKPVTLSCSQTLNHNVMYWYQQKSSQAPKLLFHYYDKDFNNEADTPDNFQSRRPNTSFCFLDIRSPGLGDTAMYLCATRPDRHNEQFFGPGTRLTVL.

The chain joins TRBV7-2 to TRBJ2-3; 9 bases are shared with TRBD2. With 3 bases clipped from V and 5 bases from J, the junction kept 3 bases outside the gene matches. This CDR3 is 14 amino acids long. From germline, CDR1 is SGHTA and CDR2 FQGNSA. In nucleotides, the CDR3 is TGTGCCAGCAGCTTTAGAGCGGGGGGAGATACGCAGTATTTT. Its protein is CASSFRAGGDTQYF.

The CDR3 loop is CASSLVSTGLGEQYF. As DNA, the CDR3 is TGTGCCAGCAGCTTGGTTAGCACCGGCCTTGGTGAGCAGTACTTC. The chain is built from TRBV5-4 and TRBJ2-7; D ambiguous. V was shortened by 0 bases and J by 7 bases, with 17 bases between the two germline ends. The CDR3 loop spans 15 amino acids. CDR1 and CDR2 (germline): SGHNT, YYREEE (reference sequence).

The CDR3 sequence: CATSRTTNSPLHF. The CDR3 DNA reads TGTGCCACCAGCAGGACCACCAATTCACCCCTCCACTTT. This chain links TRBV15 with TRBJ1-6, with unresolved D. Germline loops: CDR1 LNHNV, CDR2 YYDKDF (reference sequence). V lost 3 bases to trimming and J lost 7 bases, with 7 bases between them. This CDR3 has 13 amino acids.

The rearrangement joins TRBV15 to TRBJ2-4, with 9 positions matching TRBD2. Germline loops: CDR1 LNHNV, CDR2 YYDKDF (reference sequence). The V segment lost 3 bases and the J segment 5 bases; nucleotides outside the gene matches: 5. The length of the CDR3 is 15 residues. In nucleotides, the CDR3 is TGTGCCACCAGCAGGGGCGGGGGGGGTGAAAACATTCAGTACTTC. Translated: CATSRGGGGENIQYF.

This chain links TRBV6-1 with TRBJ1-2; no reliable D call. Germline loops: CDR1 MNHNS, CDR2 SASEGT. The CDR3 contains 13 residues. V lost 4 bases, J lost 4 bases, and 10 bases lay in between. CDR3 sequence (DNA): TGTGCCAGCAGTGTACGGGATTTCTATGGCTACACCTTC. Translation gives CASSVRDFYGYTF.

The rearrangement uses TRBV10-1 and TRBJ2-7; D perhaps matches TRBD2 (5 bases). From germline, CDR1 is WNHNN and CDR2 SYGVQD (reference sequence). CDR3 length: 14 residues. V was cut by 4 bases and J by 3 bases, with 13 bases left in between. CDR3 DNA: TGCGCCAGCAGTGGTGAGGGCCCGGGCTACGAGCAGTACTTC. This codes for CASSGEGPGYEQYF.

V gene TRBV4-1 combines with J gene TRBJ2-7; maybe TRBD2 (6 bases). This CDR3 is 13 amino acids long. The V gene lost 0 bases and the J gene lost 8 bases, with 11 bases spanning the gap. CDR1 is MGHRA, CDR2 YSYEKL, per germline. The CDR3 reads CASSQERRVQQYF. DNA for the CDR3: TGCGCCAGCAGCCAAGAAAGGAGGGTACAGCAGTACTTC.

This sequence joins TRBV6-1 and TRBJ2-5, with 9 nucleotides matching TRBD2. Germline V lookup: CDR1 MNHNS, CDR2 SASEGT. CDR3 length: 16 residues. Unmatched junction bases numbered 8, after V lost 1 base and J lost 5 bases. Written as DNA, the CDR3 is TGTGCCAGCAGTGAAGGGGTGAGCGGGGGGCCGGAGACCCAGTACTTC. It yields the protein CASSEGVSGGPETQYF.

This clone was observed a few times. The chain has TRBV7-9 and TRBJ1-5; no clear D gene. The length of the CDR3 is 13 residues. From germline, CDR1 is SEHNR and CDR2 FQNEAQ (reference sequence). V was clipped by 4 bases and J by 9 bases, with 13 bases between them. The CDR3: CASSSTLIGPQHF. The CDR3 DNA follows: TGTGCCAGCAGCTCCACATTGATTGGGCCCCAGCATTTT. The variable domain in full, with the rest retrieved from reference TRBV7-9 and TRBJ1-5, is DTGVSQNPRHKITKRGQNVTFRCDPISEHNRLYWYRQTLGQGPEFLTYFQNEAQLEKSRLLSDRFSAERPKGSFSTLEIQRTEQGDSAMYLCASSSTLIGPQHFGDGTRLSIL.

On this clone: The same CDR3 is also encoded by other DNA sequences in this sample. This rearrangement joins TRBV13 to TRBJ1-1, with no clear D. The CDR3 consists of 12 residues. Germline loops: CDR1 PRHDT, CDR2 FYEKMQ (reference sequence). V lost 5 bases to trimming and J lost 1 base, with 5 bases between them. CDR3 amino acids: CASSLANTEAFF. CDR3 nucleotides: TGTGCCAGCAGCCTGGCGAACACTGAAGCTTTCTTT.